The present TCR beta chain was sequenced within a study of long-term antiretroviral therapy in people with HIV. Findings and caveats of the study: CDR3 length ranges were narrower in HIV repertoires than in controls.

HIV-positive participants all received treatment in the United States. To note about this clone: Its antigen is undetermined.

A v3.0 immunoSEQ assay was performed at survey level. The method was immunoSEQ multiplex PCR; TCRdb's version includes in-frame clones alone and lacks a portion of them. The sample lists about 50,000 clones; about 81% were seen once. The germline V and J ends were trimmed by 6 bases and 1 base, with 17 bases remaining between them. The CDR3 extends over 17 amino acids. Looked up from germline, CDR1 is SGHTS and CDR2 is YDEGEE. This chain links TRBV5-8 with TRBJ2-6; D is unclear. This TCR was sampled from a woman aged 18-29 years with HIV. The starting material was unsorted PBMCs, obtained 0.8 years after starting antiretroviral therapy. The CDR3 region has the DNA TGTGCCAGCATCCCCCGGTTCAAGTGGTCTGGGGCCAACGTCCTGACTTTC. Amino acids: CASIPRFKWSGANVLTF.